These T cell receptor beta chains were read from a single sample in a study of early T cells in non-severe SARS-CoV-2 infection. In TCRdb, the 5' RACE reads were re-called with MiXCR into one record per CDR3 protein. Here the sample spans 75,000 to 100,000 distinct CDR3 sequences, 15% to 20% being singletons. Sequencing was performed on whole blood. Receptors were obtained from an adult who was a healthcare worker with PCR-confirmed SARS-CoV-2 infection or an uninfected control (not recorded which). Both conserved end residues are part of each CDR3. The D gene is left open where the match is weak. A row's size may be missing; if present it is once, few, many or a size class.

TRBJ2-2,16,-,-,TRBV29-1,CSVLKGLLPDTGELFF,TGCAGCGTTTTAAAAGGGCTATTGCCAGACACCGGGGAGCTGTTTTTT
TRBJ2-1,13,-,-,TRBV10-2,CASSESPGGRQFF,TGCGCCAGCAGTGAGTCACCCGGGGGTCGGCAGTTCTTC
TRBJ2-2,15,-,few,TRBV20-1,CSARAPDSGTGELFF,TGCAGTGCTAGGGCCCCCGACAGTGGAACCGGGGAGCTGTTTTTT
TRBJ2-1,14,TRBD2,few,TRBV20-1,CSASGTSSLYEQFF,TGCAGTGCATCCGGGACTAGCAGTCTGTATGAGCAGTTCTTC
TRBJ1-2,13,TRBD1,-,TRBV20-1,CSAFGQGHYGYTF,TGCAGTGCCTTTGGACAGGGACACTATGGCTACACCTTC
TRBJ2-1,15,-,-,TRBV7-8,CASSQGDFSYNEQFF,TGTGCCAGCAGCCAGGGGGACTTCTCCTACAATGAGCAGTTCTTC
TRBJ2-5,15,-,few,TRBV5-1,CASSFRRNTGETQYF,TGCGCCAGCAGCTTCCGTAGGAATACGGGGGAGACCCAGTACTTC
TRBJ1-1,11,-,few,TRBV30,CAWSAGLEAFF,TGTGCCTGGAGTGCTGGCCTCGAAGCTTTCTTT
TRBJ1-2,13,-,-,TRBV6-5,CASRQDGSYGYTF,TGTGCCAGCAGACAAGACGGATCCTATGGCTACACCTTC
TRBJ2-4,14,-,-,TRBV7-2,CASSLSIAKNIQYF,TGTGCCAGCAGCTTGTCCATAGCCAAAAACATTCAGTACTTC
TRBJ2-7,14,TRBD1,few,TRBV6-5,CASSYRQGLNEQYF,TGTGCCAGCAGTTACCGACAGGGCCTAAACGAGCAGTACTTC
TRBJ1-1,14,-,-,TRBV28,CASTPQGSATEAFF,TGTGCCAGCACACCCCAGGGGTCGGCCACTGAAGCTTTCTTT
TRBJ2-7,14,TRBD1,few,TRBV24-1,CATSDSTGSYEQYF,TGTGCCACCAGTGATTCGACAGGGTCCTACGAGCAGTACTTC
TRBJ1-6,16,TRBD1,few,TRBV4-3,CASSQGQGFDNSPLHF,TGCGCCAGCAGCCAGGGACAGGGATTCGACAATTCACCCCTCCACTTT
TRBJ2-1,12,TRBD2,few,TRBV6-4,CARLAVYNEQFF,TGTGCCAGACTAGCGGTATACAATGAGCAGTTCTTC
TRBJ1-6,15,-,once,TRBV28,CASSLRGFEDSPLHF,TGTGCCAGCAGTTTGAGGGGATTTGAGGATTCACCCCTCCACTTT
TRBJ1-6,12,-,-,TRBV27,CASSLWNSPLHF,TGTGCCAGCAGTTTATGGAATTCACCCCTCCACTTT
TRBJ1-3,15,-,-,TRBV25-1,CASRVAGGSGNTIYF,TGTGCCAGCAGAGTAGCGGGGGGCTCTGGAAACACCATATATTTT
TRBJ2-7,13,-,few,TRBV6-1,CASSEYPGGEQYF,TGTGCCAGCAGTGAATACCCCGGAGGCGAGCAGTACTTC
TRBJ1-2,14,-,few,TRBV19,CASSWAGANYGYTF,TGTGCCAGTAGTTGGGCAGGGGCTAACTATGGCTACACCTTC
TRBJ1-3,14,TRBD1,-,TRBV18,CASQGTVSGNTIYF,TGTGCCAGCCAGGGGACAGTCTCTGGAAACACCATATATTTT
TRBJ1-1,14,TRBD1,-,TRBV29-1,CSGDRGRGDTEAFF,TGCAGCGGTGACAGGGGGCGAGGGGACACTGAAGCTTTCTTT
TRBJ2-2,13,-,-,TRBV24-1,CATGPGNTGELFF,TGTGCCACCGGCCCGGGGAACACCGGGGAGCTGTTTTTT
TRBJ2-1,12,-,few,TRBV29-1,CSVDPGLNEQFF,TGCAGCGTTGATCCGGGGTTGAATGAGCAGTTCTTC